These T cell receptor beta chains were read from a single sample in a study of blood T cell repertoires in COVID-19. The protocol was immunoSEQ multiplex PCR, while the TCRdb copy is restricted to in-frame clones and leaves out a portion. Of about 250,000 clones in the sample, roughly 89% were seen once. Sequencing input: peripheral blood. The receptors originated from a man between 25 and 39 years old with acute or convalescent COVID-19. Both conserved end residues are part of each CDR3. Each record gives: clone size, J gene, D gene, V gene, CDR3 DNA, CDR3 protein. A D gene is named only where the DNA matches it firmly. Clone size is stated in some rows and not others, as once, few, many or a class when expanded.

abundance: NA
j_gene: TRBJ1-2
d_gene: TRBD1
v_gene: TRBV6-5
CDR3nt: TGTGCCAGTGGGGCCGGGACAGCCTATGGCTACACCTTC
CDR3aa: CASGAGTAYGYTF

abundance: NA
j_gene: TRBJ1-4
d_gene: TRBD1
v_gene: TRBV19
CDR3nt: TGTGCCAGTAGGCCCCAGGTAAGGGGGCGTGAAAAACTGTTTTTT
CDR3aa: CASRPQVRGREKLFF

abundance: few
j_gene: TRBJ2-1
d_gene: TRBD2
v_gene: TRBV7-3
CDR3nt: TGTGCCAGCAGCTTTCTGGGACTAGCCTTCCATGAGCAGTTCTTC
CDR3aa: CASSFLGLAFHEQFF

abundance: once
j_gene: TRBJ1-5
d_gene: TRBD1
v_gene: TRBV4-1
CDR3nt: TGCGCCAGCAGCGCGCAGACCGGGACAGCTGTCAATCAGCCCCAGCATTTT
CDR3aa: CASSAQTGTAVNQPQHF

abundance: NA
j_gene: TRBJ1-3
d_gene: TRBD1
v_gene: TRBV5-4
CDR3nt: TGTGCCAGCAGAGATGACAGGGCGTTCTCTGGAAACACCATATATTTT
CDR3aa: CASRDDRAFSGNTIYF

abundance: NA
j_gene: TRBJ1-3
d_gene: NA
v_gene: TRBV28
CDR3nt: TGTGCCAGTCATAACAGGGCTGGAAACACCATATATTTT
CDR3aa: CASHNRAGNTIYF

abundance: NA
j_gene: TRBJ2-3
d_gene: NA
v_gene: TRBV10-3
CDR3nt: TGTGCCATCAGTGAAACAGTTCAGGATACGCAGTATTTT
CDR3aa: CAISETVQDTQYF

abundance: once
j_gene: TRBJ1-1
d_gene: TRBD1
v_gene: TRBV7-9
CDR3nt: TGTGCCAGCAGCCACTCGATGACAGGGGGGACTGAAGCTTTCTTT
CDR3aa: CASSHSMTGGTEAFF

abundance: once
j_gene: TRBJ1-5
d_gene: TRBD1
v_gene: TRBV7-8
CDR3nt: TGTGCCAGCAGCTCTTCAGGGGGCCGTCAGCCCCAGCATTTT
CDR3aa: CASSSSGGRQPQHF

abundance: NA
j_gene: TRBJ2-1
d_gene: TRBD2
v_gene: TRBV7-2
CDR3nt: TGTGCCAGCAGCTCTTCTAGCGGGGGGTACTACAATGAGCAGTTCTTC
CDR3aa: CASSSSSGGYYNEQFF

abundance: NA
j_gene: TRBJ2-3
d_gene: NA
v_gene: TRBV27
CDR3nt: TGTGCCAGCAGTTTCAGGAGGGGTGGTTCAGATACGCAGTATTTT
CDR3aa: CASSFRRGGSDTQYF

abundance: NA
j_gene: TRBJ1-1
d_gene: NA
v_gene: TRBV5-1
CDR3nt: TGCGCCAGCAGCTATCACTACGGGGGATCAAGAACTGAAGCTTTCTTT
CDR3aa: CASSYHYGGSRTEAFF

abundance: NA
j_gene: TRBJ1-2
d_gene: NA
v_gene: TRBV5-7
CDR3nt: TGTGCCAGCAGGCGCTTGGATGGAAAGACAGGCTACACCTTC
CDR3aa: CASRRLDGKTGYTF

abundance: NA
j_gene: TRBJ2-5
d_gene: NA
v_gene: TRBV10-3
CDR3nt: TGTGCCATCGGGCGGGACTTAAAAGAGACCCAGTACTTC
CDR3aa: CAIGRDLKETQYF

abundance: NA
j_gene: TRBJ1-6
d_gene: NA
v_gene: TRBV28
CDR3nt: TGTGCCAGCACCCGGATGGGGACATCGAATTCACCCCTCCACTTT
CDR3aa: CASTRMGTSNSPLHF

abundance: NA
j_gene: TRBJ1-5
d_gene: NA
v_gene: TRBV19
CDR3nt: TGTGCCAGTAGTATAGCCCGCAGGTTCTCGTATCAGCCCCAGCATTTT
CDR3aa: CASSIARRFSYQPQHF

abundance: NA
j_gene: TRBJ2-1
d_gene: TRBD1
v_gene: TRBV6-5
CDR3nt: TGTGCCAGCAGGACGGACAGGGGACCCAATGAGCAGTTCTTC
CDR3aa: CASRTDRGPNEQFF

abundance: NA
j_gene: TRBJ2-1
d_gene: TRBD2
v_gene: TRBV2
CDR3nt: TGTGCCAGCAGTCACAGAAATAGCGGGAGTTACAATGAGCAGTTCTTC
CDR3aa: CASSHRNSGSYNEQFF

abundance: NA
j_gene: TRBJ2-7
d_gene: NA
v_gene: TRBV5-4
CDR3nt: TGTGCCAGCAGCCGTAACACGGGATTCACCTACGAGCAGTACTTC
CDR3aa: CASSRNTGFTYEQYF

abundance: few
j_gene: TRBJ2-1
d_gene: TRBD2
v_gene: TRBV9
CDR3nt: TGTGCCAGCAGCGTAGGGGCTAGCGGGAGGACTTACAATGAGCAGTTCTTC
CDR3aa: CASSVGASGRTYNEQFF

abundance: NA
j_gene: TRBJ1-3
d_gene: NA
v_gene: TRBV19
CDR3nt: TGTGCCAGTACCCCCTACTCGGTACCATTTAGCTCTGGAAACACCATATATTTT
CDR3aa: CASTPYSVPFSSGNTIYF

abundance: NA
j_gene: TRBJ1-3
d_gene: NA
v_gene: TRBV27
CDR3nt: TGTGCCAGCATGTCCAGACTCCACTCTGGAAACACCATATATTTT
CDR3aa: CASMSRLHSGNTIYF

abundance: NA
j_gene: TRBJ1-5
d_gene: NA
v_gene: TRBV5-3
CDR3nt: TGTGCCAGAAGCTTGGGCGGACAACCGCCCTATAGCAATCAGCCCCAGCATTTT
CDR3aa: CARSLGGQPPYSNQPQHF

abundance: NA
j_gene: TRBJ1-1
d_gene: TRBD1
v_gene: TRBV6-4
CDR3nt: TGTGCCAGCAGTTACCAGGGGGGCTCCACTGAAGCTTTCTTT
CDR3aa: CASSYQGGSTEAFF

abundance: once
j_gene: TRBJ2-3
d_gene: TRBD1
v_gene: TRBV3-1/TRBV3-2
CDR3nt: TGTGCCAGCAGCCAAGTTGGGGGACAGGGGAGAACAGATACGCAGTATTTT
CDR3aa: CASSQVGGQGRTDTQYF

abundance: NA
j_gene: TRBJ1-4
d_gene: NA
v_gene: TRBV23-1
CDR3nt: TGCGCCAGCAGTCAATTCCCGGGGGATGAAAAACTGTTTTTT
CDR3aa: CASSQFPGDEKLFF

abundance: NA
j_gene: TRBJ1-1
d_gene: NA
v_gene: TRBV4-2
CDR3nt: TGTGCCAGCAGCCAAGAGTTCGGGGGCACTGAAGCTTTCTTT
CDR3aa: CASSQEFGGTEAFF

abundance: NA
j_gene: TRBJ2-5
d_gene: TRBD1
v_gene: TRBV4-1
CDR3nt: TGCGCCAGCAGCCAAGTCCGCAGGGGGACGGAGACCCAGTACTTC
CDR3aa: CASSQVRRGTETQYF

abundance: NA
j_gene: TRBJ1-6
d_gene: NA
v_gene: TRBV27
CDR3nt: TGTGCCAGCAGAACCATGGGGCACCCCACTGTCTCACCCCTCCACTTT
CDR3aa: CASRTMGHPTVSPLHF

abundance: once
j_gene: TRBJ1-3
d_gene: NA
v_gene: TRBV5-1
CDR3nt: TGCGCCAGCAGCTTACAGGGTCATTTTAGAAACACCATATATTTT
CDR3aa: CASSLQGHFRNTIYF

abundance: NA
j_gene: TRBJ1-1
d_gene: TRBD1
v_gene: TRBV5-1
CDR3nt: TGCGCCAGCAGCGCATACAGGGGGCAAGGCGGCACTGAAGCTTTCTTT
CDR3aa: CASSAYRGQGGTEAFF

abundance: NA
j_gene: TRBJ2-1
d_gene: TRBD2
v_gene: TRBV28
CDR3nt: TGTGCCAGCAGTTTCGGACTAGAAGGGCAGTTCTTC
CDR3aa: CASSFGLEGQFF

abundance: NA
j_gene: TRBJ2-7
d_gene: TRBD2
v_gene: TRBV5-4
CDR3nt: TGTGCCAGCAGCAAAATACTAGCGGGGGGATCCTACGAGCAGTACTTC
CDR3aa: CASSKILAGGSYEQYF

abundance: NA
j_gene: TRBJ1-2
d_gene: TRBD1
v_gene: TRBV3-1/TRBV3-2
CDR3nt: TGTGCCAGCAGCTATACTCGGACAGGCAACTATGGCTACACCTTC
CDR3aa: CASSYTRTGNYGYTF

abundance: NA
j_gene: TRBJ1-5
d_gene: NA
v_gene: TRBV28
CDR3nt: TGTGCCAGCCGGGAGGGACAAACTTTTTATAGCAATCAGCCCCAGCATTTT
CDR3aa: CASREGQTFYSNQPQHF

abundance: NA
j_gene: TRBJ2-7
d_gene: TRBD1
v_gene: TRBV25-1
CDR3nt: TGTGCCAGCAGTGAATGGGACAGGTACGAGCAGTACTTC
CDR3aa: CASSEWDRYEQYF

abundance: few
j_gene: TRBJ1-4
d_gene: TRBD1
v_gene: TRBV5-1
CDR3nt: TGCGCCACCAAGGGGGCTCCGGCTAATGAAAAACTGTTTTTT
CDR3aa: CATKGAPANEKLFF

abundance: NA
j_gene: TRBJ2-3
d_gene: TRBD2
v_gene: TRBV6-5
CDR3nt: TGTGCCAGCAGTTACTCGGTAGCGGGGCGGTCAGATACGCAGTATTTT
CDR3aa: CASSYSVAGRSDTQYF

abundance: few
j_gene: TRBJ2-1
d_gene: TRBD1
v_gene: TRBV12-5
CDR3nt: TGTGCTAGTGGTTTAGGGGACAGGCGTGCGGATGAGCAGTTCTTC
CDR3aa: CASGLGDRRADEQFF

abundance: NA
j_gene: TRBJ2-1
d_gene: TRBD2
v_gene: TRBV27
CDR3nt: TGTGCCAGTCAGACCGGGACTAGCGGATACAATGAGCAGTTCTTC
CDR3aa: CASQTGTSGYNEQFF

abundance: NA
j_gene: TRBJ2-7
d_gene: NA
v_gene: TRBV5-1
CDR3nt: TGCGCCAGCAGCTTGTTCAGTACAGGGTTTATCTACGAGCAGTACTTC
CDR3aa: CASSLFSTGFIYEQYF

abundance: NA
j_gene: TRBJ2-3
d_gene: NA
v_gene: TRBV6-1
CDR3nt: TGTGCCAGCAGTGAACAGGGCAGTCGCCCAGATACGCAGTATTTT
CDR3aa: CASSEQGSRPDTQYF

abundance: NA
j_gene: TRBJ2-7
d_gene: TRBD2
v_gene: TRBV6-5
CDR3nt: TGTGCCAGCACGGGCGGGAGGGCCCTCGAGCAGTACTTC
CDR3aa: CASTGGRALEQYF

abundance: NA
j_gene: TRBJ2-5
d_gene: TRBD1
v_gene: TRBV11-3
CDR3nt: TGTGCCAGCAGCGTCGGGGACAGTCCTTTGGAGACCCAGTACTTC
CDR3aa: CASSVGDSPLETQYF

abundance: NA
j_gene: TRBJ1-1
d_gene: NA
v_gene: TRBV27
CDR3nt: TGTGCCAGCAGTTATGGAGTTCTGGACACTGAAGCTTTCTTT
CDR3aa: CASSYGVLDTEAFF

abundance: NA
j_gene: TRBJ1-2
d_gene: NA
v_gene: TRBV6-1
CDR3nt: TGTGCCAGCAGTGAAACCGTACAGGGTCGAGTTGGGGGCTACACCTTC
CDR3aa: CASSETVQGRVGGYTF

abundance: NA
j_gene: TRBJ1-6
d_gene: TRBD1
v_gene: TRBV4-2
CDR3nt: TGTGCCAGCAGCCAGACAGGGGTTGGGGGGAATTCACCCCTCCACTTT
CDR3aa: CASSQTGVGGNSPLHF